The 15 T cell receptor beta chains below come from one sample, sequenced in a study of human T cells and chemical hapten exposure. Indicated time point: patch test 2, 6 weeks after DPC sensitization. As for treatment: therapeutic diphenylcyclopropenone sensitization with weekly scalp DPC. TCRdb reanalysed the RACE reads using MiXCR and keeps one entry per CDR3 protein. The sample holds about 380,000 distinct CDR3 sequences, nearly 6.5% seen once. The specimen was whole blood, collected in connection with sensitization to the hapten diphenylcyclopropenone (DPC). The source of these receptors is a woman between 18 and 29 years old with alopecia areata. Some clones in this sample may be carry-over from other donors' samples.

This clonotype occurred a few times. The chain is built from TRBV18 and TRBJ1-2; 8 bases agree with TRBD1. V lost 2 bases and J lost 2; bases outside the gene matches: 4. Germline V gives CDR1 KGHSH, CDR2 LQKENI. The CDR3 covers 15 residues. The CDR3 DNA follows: TGTGCCAGCTCACCATCTGGACAGGGAAACTATGGCTACACCTTC. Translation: CASSPSGQGNYGYTF. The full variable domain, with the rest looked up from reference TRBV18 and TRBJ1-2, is NAGVMQNPRHLVRRRGQEARLRCSPMKGHSHVYWYRQLPEEGLKFMVYLQKENIIDESGMPKERFSAEFPKEGPSILRIQQVVRGDSAAYFCASSPSGQGNYGYTFGSGTRLTVV.

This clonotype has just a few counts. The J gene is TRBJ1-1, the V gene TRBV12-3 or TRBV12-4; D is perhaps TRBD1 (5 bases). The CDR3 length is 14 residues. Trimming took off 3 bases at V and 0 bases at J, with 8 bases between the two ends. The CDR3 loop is CASSLLRVNTEAFF. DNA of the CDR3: TGTGCCAGCAGTTTGCTCAGGGTGAACACTGAAGCTTTCTTT.

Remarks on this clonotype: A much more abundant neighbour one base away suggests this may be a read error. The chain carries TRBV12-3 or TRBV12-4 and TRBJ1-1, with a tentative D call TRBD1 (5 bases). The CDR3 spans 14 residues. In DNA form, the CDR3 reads TGTGTCAGCAGCGCTACCGGACAAAACACTGAAGCTTTCTTT. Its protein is CVSSATGQNTEAFF.

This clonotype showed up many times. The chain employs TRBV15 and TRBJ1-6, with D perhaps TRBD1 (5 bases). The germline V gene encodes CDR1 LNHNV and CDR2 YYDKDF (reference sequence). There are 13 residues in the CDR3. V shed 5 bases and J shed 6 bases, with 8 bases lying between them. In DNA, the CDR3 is TGTGCCACCAGCCGTGACAGTAATTCACCCCTCCACTTT. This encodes CATSRDSNSPLHF.

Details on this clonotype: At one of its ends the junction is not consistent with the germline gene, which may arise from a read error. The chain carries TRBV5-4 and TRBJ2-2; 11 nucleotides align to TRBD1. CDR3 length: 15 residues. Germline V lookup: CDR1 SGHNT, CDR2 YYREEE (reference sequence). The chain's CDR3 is CAGSSRDRGTGELFF. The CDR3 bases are TGTGCCGGCAGCAGCCGGGACAGGGGGACCGGGGAGCTGTTTTTT.

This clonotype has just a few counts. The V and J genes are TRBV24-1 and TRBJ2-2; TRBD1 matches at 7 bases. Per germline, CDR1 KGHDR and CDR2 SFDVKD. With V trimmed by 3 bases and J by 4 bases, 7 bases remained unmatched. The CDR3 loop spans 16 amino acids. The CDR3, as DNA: TGTGCCACCAGTGATCCGACAGGGTCCGTCACCGGGGAGCTGTTTTTT. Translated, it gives CATSDPTGSVTGELFF.

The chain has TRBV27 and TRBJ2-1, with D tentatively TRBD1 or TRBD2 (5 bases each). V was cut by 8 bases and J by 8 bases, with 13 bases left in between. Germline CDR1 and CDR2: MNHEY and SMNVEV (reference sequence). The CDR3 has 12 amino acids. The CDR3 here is CASGGIGDEQFF. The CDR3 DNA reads TGTGCCAGCGGGGGAATAGGCGATGAGCAGTTCTTC.

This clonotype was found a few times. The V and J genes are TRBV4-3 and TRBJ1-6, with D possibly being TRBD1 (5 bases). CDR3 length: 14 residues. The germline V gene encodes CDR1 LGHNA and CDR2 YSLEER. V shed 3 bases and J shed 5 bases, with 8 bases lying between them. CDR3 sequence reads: CASSQGDDNSPLHF. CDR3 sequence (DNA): TGCGCCAGCAGCCAGGGGGACGATAATTCACCCCTCCACTTT.

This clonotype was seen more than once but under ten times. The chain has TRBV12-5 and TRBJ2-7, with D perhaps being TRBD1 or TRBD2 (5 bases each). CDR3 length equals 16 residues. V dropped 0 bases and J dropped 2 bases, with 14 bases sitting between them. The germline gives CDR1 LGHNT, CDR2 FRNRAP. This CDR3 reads CASGLVLGDQAYEQYF. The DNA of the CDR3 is TGTGCTAGTGGTTTGGTACTAGGGGACCAAGCCTACGAGCAGTACTTC.

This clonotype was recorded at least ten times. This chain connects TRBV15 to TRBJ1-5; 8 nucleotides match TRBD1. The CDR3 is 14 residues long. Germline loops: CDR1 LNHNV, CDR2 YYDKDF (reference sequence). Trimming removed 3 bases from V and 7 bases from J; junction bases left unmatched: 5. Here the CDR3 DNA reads TGTGCCACCAGCAGCCGGACAGGGCCCCAGCCCCAGCATTTT. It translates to CATSSRTGPQPQHF.

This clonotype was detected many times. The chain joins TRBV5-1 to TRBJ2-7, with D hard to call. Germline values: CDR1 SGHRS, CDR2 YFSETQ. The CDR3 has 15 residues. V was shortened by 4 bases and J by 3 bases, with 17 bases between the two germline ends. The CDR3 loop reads CASSVGNTPDYEQYF. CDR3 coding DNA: TGCGCCAGCAGCGTGGGGAATACCCCTGACTACGAGCAGTACTTC.

The CDR3 spells CASSLAEGGQDLYEQYF. The CDR3 DNA reads TGTGCCAGCAGCTTGGCGGAGGGGGGACAGGACCTCTACGAGCAGTACTTC. The V and J genes are TRBV5-6 and TRBJ2-7; TRBD1 matches at 8 bases. The germline V gene has CDR1 SGHDT and CDR2 YYEEEE. The CDR3 is made up of 17 amino acids. V gave up 0 bases and J gave up 3 bases; unmatched junction bases: 11.

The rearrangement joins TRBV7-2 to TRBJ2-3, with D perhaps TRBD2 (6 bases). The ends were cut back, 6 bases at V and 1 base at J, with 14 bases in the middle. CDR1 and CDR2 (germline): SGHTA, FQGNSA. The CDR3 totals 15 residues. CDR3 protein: CASSFRDLRTDTQYF. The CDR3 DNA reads TGTGCCAGCAGTTTCCGGGACTTACGCACAGATACGCAGTATTTT.

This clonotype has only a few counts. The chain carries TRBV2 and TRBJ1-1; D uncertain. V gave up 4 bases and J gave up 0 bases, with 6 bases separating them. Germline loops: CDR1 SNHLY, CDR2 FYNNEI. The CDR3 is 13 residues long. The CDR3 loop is CASSVLVNTEAFF. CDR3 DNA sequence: TGTGCCAGCAGTGTTCTTGTGAACACTGAAGCTTTCTTT.

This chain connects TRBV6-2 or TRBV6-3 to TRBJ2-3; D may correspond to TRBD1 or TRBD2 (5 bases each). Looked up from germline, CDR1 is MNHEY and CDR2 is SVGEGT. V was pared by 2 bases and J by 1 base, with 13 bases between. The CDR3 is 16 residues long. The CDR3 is CASSYDGGPGTDTQYF. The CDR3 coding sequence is TGTGCCAGCAGTTACGATGGGGGACCGGGCACAGATACGCAGTATTTT.